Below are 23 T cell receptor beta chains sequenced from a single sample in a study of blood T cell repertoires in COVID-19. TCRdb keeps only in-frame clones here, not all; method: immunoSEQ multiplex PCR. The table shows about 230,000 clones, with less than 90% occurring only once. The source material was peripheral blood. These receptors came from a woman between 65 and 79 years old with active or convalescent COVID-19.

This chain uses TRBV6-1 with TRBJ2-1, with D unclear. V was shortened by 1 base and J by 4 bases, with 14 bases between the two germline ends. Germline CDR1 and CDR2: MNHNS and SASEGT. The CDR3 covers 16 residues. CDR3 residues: CASSEDGRYPYNEQFF. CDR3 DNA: TGTGCCAGCAGTGAAGATGGGCGATACCCTTACAATGAGCAGTTCTTC.

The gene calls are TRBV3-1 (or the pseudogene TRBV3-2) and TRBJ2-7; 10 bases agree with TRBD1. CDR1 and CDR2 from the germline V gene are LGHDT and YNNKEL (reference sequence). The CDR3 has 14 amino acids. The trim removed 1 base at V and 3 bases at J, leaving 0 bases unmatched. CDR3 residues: CASSQGTGGYEQYF. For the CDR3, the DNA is TGTGCCAGCAGCCAAGGGACAGGGGGCTACGAGCAGTACTTC.

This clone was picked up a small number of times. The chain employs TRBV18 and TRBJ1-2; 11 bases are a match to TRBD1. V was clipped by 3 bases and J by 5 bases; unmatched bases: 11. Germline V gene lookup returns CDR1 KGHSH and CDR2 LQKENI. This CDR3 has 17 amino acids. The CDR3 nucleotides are TGTGCCAGCTCACCCTCGACCTCCGGACAGGGGGCGTATGGCTACACCTTC. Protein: CASSPSTSGQGAYGYTF.

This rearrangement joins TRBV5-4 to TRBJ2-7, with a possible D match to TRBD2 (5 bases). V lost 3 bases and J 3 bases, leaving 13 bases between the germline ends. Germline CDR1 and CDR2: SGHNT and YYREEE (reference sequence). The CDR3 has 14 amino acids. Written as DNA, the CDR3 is TGTGCCAGCAGCTATAAGGTGGGGAGCTACGAGCAGTACTTC. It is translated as CASSYKVGSYEQYF.

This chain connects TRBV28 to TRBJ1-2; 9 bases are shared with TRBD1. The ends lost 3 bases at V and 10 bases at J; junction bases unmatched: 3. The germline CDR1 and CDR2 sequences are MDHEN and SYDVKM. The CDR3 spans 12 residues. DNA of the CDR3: TGTGCCAGCAGTTTGGGACAGGGTCTCTACACCTTC. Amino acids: CASSLGQGLYTF.

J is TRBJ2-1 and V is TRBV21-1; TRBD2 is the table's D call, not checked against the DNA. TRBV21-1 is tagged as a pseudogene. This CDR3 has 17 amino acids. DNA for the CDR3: TGTGCCAGCAGCAAAGGGGGGAGCGGGGGCCTTTATGGTGAGCAGTTCTTC. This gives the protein CASSKGGSGGLYGEQFF.

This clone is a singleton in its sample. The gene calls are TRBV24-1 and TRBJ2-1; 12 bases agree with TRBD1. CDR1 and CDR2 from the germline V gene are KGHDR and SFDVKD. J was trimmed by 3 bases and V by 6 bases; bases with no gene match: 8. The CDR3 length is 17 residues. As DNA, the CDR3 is TGTGCCACCAGTTCCGGGACAGGGGGCACCCTCTACAATGAGCAGTTCTTC. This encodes CATSSGTGGTLYNEQFF.

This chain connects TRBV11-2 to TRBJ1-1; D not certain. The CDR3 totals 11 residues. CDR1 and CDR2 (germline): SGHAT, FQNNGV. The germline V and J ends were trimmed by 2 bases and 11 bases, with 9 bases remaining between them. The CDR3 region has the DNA TGTGCCAGCAGCTTACATGGGCCGGCTTTCTTT. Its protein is CASSLHGPAFF.

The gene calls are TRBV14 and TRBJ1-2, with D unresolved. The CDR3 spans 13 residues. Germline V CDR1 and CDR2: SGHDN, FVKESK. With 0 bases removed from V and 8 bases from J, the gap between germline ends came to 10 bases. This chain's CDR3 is CASSQDRRAGYTF. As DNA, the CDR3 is TGTGCCAGCAGCCAAGACCGTAGAGCGGGCTACACCTTC.

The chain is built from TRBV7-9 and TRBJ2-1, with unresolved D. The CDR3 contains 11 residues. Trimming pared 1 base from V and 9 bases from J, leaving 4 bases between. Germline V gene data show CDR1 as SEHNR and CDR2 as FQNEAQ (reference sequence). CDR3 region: CASSLGGEQFF. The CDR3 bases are TGTGCCAGCAGCTTAGGCGGTGAGCAGTTCTTC.

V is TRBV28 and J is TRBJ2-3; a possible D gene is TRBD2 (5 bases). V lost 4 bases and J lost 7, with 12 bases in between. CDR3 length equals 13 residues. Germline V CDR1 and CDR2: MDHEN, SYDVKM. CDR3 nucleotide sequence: TGTGCCAGCAGTTCTGGCGGGCGAAATACGCAGTATTTT. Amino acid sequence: CASSSGGRNTQYF.

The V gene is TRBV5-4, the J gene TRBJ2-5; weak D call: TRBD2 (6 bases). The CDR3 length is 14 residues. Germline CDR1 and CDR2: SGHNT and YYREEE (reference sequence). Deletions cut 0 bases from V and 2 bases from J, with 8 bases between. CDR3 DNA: TGTGCCAGCAGCTTGGATAGCGGTCAAGAGACCCAGTACTTC. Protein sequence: CASSLDSGQETQYF.

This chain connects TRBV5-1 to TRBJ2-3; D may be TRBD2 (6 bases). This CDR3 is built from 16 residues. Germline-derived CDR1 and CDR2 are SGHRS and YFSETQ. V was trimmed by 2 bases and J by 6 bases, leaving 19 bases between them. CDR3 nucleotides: TGCGCCAGCAGCTTAGGGCGGCTGCCCGGAGGGGATACGCAGTATTTT. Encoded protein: CASSLGRLPGGDTQYF.

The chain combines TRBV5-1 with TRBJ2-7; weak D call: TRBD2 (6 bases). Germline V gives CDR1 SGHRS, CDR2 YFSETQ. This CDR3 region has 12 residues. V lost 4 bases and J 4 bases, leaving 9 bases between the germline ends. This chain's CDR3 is CASSPGLYEQYF. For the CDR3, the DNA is TGCGCCAGCAGCCCGGGACTGTACGAGCAGTACTTC.

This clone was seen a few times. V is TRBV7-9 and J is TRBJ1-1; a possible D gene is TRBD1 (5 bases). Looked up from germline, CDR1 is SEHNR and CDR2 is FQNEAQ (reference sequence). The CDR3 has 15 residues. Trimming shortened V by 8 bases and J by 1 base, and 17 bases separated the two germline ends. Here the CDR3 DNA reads TGTGCCAGCCTTCTCTTAGGGGATGCGAACACTGAAGCTTTCTTT. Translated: CASLLLGDANTEAFF.

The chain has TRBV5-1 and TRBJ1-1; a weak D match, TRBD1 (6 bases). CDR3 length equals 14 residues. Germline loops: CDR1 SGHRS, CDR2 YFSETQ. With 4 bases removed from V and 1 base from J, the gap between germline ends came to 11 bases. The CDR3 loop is CASSGGAPNTEAFF. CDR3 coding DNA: TGCGCCAGCAGCGGGGGGGCCCCGAACACTGAAGCTTTCTTT.

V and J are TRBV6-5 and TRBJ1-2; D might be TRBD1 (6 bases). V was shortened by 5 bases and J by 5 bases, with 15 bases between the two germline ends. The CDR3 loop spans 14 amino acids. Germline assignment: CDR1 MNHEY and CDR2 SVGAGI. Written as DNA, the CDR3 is TGTGCCAGCAGTAAACACGTACAGGGATATGGCTACACCTTC. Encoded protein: CASSKHVQGYGYTF.

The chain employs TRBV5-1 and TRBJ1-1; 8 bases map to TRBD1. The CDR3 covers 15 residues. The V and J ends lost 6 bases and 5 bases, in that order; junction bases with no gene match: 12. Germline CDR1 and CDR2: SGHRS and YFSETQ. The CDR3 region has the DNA TGCGCCAGCACTACTCCGGAGACAGGGGTGACTGAAGCTTTCTTT. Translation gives CASTTPETGVTEAFF.

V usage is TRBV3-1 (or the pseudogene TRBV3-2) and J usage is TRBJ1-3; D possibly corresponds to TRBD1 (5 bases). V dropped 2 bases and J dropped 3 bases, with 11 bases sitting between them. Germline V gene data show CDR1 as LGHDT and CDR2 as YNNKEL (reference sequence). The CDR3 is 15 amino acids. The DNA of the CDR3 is TGTGCCAGCAGCCAAAGATTCGGGGGTGGAAACACCATATATTTT. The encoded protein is CASSQRFGGGNTIYF.

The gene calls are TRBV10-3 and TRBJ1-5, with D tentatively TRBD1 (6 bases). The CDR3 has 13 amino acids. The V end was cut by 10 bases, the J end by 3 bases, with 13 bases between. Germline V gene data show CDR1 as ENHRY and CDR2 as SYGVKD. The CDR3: CATKGQINQPQHF. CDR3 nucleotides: TGTGCCACCAAAGGACAGATCAATCAGCCCCAGCATTTT.

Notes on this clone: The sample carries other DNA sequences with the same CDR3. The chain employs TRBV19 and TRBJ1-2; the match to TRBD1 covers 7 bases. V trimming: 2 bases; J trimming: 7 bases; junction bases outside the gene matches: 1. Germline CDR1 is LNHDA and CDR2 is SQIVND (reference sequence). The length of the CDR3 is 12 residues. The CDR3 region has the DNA TGTGCCAGTAGTATAACAGGGGTTGGCTACACCTTC. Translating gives CASSITGVGYTF.

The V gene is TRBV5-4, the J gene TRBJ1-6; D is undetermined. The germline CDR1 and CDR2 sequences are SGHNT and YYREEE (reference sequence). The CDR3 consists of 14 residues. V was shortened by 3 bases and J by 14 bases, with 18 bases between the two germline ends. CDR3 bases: TGTGCCAGCAGCTCGCGGTCAGAGCGATTCACCCTCCACTTT. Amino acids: CASSSRSERFTLHF.

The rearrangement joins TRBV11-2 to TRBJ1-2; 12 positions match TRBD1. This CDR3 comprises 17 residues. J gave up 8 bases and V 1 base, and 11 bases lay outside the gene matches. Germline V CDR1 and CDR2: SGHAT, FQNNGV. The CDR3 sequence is CASSLGPPGQGAQGYTF. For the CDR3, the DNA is TGTGCCAGCAGCTTAGGCCCCCCGGGACAGGGGGCGCAAGGCTACACCTTC.